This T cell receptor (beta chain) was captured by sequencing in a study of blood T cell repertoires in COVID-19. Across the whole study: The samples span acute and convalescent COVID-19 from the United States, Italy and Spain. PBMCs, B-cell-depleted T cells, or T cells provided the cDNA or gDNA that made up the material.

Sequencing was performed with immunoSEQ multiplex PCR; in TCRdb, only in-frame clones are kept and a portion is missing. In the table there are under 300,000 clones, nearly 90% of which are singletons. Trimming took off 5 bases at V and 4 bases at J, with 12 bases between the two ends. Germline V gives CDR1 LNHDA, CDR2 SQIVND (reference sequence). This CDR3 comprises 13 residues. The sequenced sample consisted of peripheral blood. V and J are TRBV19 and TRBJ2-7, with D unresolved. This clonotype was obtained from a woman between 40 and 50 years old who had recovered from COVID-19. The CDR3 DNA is TGTGCCAGTAGTCAAATACTTTTATACGAGCAGTACTTC. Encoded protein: CASSQILLYEQYF.